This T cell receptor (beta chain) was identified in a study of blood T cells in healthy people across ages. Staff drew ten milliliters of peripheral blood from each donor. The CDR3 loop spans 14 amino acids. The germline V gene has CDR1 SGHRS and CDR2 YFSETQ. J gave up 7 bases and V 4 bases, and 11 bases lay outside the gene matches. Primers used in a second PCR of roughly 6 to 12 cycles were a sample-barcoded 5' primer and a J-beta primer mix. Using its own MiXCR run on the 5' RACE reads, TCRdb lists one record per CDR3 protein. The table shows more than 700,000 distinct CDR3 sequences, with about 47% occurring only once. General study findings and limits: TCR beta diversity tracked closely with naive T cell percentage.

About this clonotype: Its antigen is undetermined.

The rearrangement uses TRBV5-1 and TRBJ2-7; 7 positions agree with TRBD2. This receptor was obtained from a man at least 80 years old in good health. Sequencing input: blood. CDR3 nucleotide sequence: TGCGCCAGCAGCCCTACGACTAGCACCGATGAGCAGTACTTC. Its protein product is CASSPTTSTDEQYF.